Described below is a single TCR beta chain sequence and its context. The antigen is not known. In all sorted populations, purity surpassed 95%. This specimen belongs to a study of beta chain features in type 1 diabetes. Since all of the isolated RNA was reverse transcribed, expressed TCRB transcripts were what got sequenced. The assay was immunoSEQ multiplex PCR, and TCRdb's table has in-frame clones only and misses some. The sample yields a few hundred thousand clones, more than 11% seen once. Study findings and constraints: Because the template was cDNA, high-expressing cells might be over-represented. There was a moderate but significant shortening of TCRB CDR3s in all four CD4+ subsets of Type 1 diabetes patients. Equally in patients and controls, PCR might preferentially amplify shorter templates.

The clonotype originates from a man aged 25 to 40 in good health. Specimen: naive CD4+ T cells from blood.

Here the CDR3 DNA reads TGTGCCAGCAGCTTAGGCCCGTTACTGGGCGGCACTGAAGCTTTCTTT. Protein: CASSLGPLLGGTEAFF. This chain links TRBV7-2 with TRBJ1-1; unclear D gene. V was trimmed by 1 base and J by 4 bases, leaving 16 bases between them. Germline values: CDR1 SGHTA, CDR2 FQGNSA. This CDR3 comprises 16 residues.